This TCR beta chain emerged from a study of blood T cells in healthy people across ages. Primed by a sample-barcoded 5' primer and a J-beta primer mix, a second PCR proceeded for 7 to 11 cycles. One entry per CDR3 protein results from TCRdb running MiXCR on the 5' RACE reads. The sample lists approximately 790,000 distinct CDR3 sequences; around 68% were seen once. Total RNA was extracted at no less than 6 micrograms per sample. Study-wide results and caveats: Across samples, TCR beta diversity tracked strongly with naive T cell percentage. A conclusive naive versus antigen-experienced comparison was prevented by the unsorted PBMCs.

Turning to this clonotype: What it recognizes is unknown.

This CDR3 region has 12 residues. V dropped 8 bases and J dropped 5; count of bases not matched to a gene: 6. The germline CDR1 and CDR2 sequences are SNHLY and FYNNEI. The genes are TRBV2 and TRBJ2-7, with TRBD2 matching 7 bases. The sample consisted of blood. This TCR was sampled from a man under 40 in good health. The CDR3 region has the DNA TGTGCCAGCGGGGAGGGATGGGACGAGCAGTACTTC. Protein: CASGEGWDEQYF. Full variable domain (missing parts from reference TRBV2 and TRBJ2-7): EPEVTQTPSHQVTQMGQEVILRCVPISNHLYFYWYRQILGQKVEFLVSFYNNEISEKSEIFDDQFSVERPDGSNFTLKIRSTKLEDSAMYFCASGEGWDEQYFGPGTRLTVT.